One and the same sample provided the 10 T cell receptor beta chains below, sequenced in a study of beta chain features in type 1 diabetes. The isolated RNA, all of it, was reverse transcribed, so expressed TCRB transcripts were what got sequenced. Assay used: immunoSEQ multiplex PCR; TCRdb lists only in-frame clones, some missing. The table records around 400,000 clones, about 12% of them present only once. What was sequenced was naive CD4+ T cells from blood. Receptors were obtained from a man between 18 and 35 years old in good health.

This clone was counted a few times. The chain carries TRBV19 and TRBJ1-5; D not certain. CDR1 LNHDA and CDR2 SQIVND come from the germline V gene (reference sequence). V lost 2 bases, J lost 4 bases, and 9 bases lay in between. The CDR3 totals 14 residues. The CDR3, as DNA: TGTGCCAGTAGTATATCGTCGGGGAATCAGCCCCAGCATTTT. Encoded protein: CASSISSGNQPQHF.

This clone was detected only a few times. The chain recombines TRBV7-9 with TRBJ1-2; 12 bases agree with TRBD1. With V trimmed by 8 bases and J by 8 bases, 9 bases remained unmatched. Germline V gene lookup returns CDR1 SEHNR and CDR2 FQNEAQ (reference sequence). The CDR3 is made up of 14 amino acids. The CDR3 DNA is TGTGCCAGCGTTAGGGGACAGGGGGCGAGAGGCTACACCTTC. It yields the protein CASVRGQGARGYTF.

This clone has more than one count but fewer than ten. This chain uses TRBV7-2 with TRBJ2-3; TRBD2 matches 15 bases. With 5 bases clipped from V and 5 bases from J, the junction kept 5 bases outside the gene matches. The germline V gene encodes CDR1 SGHTA and CDR2 FQGNSA. The CDR3 has 16 amino acids. The CDR3 loop is CASSHGLAGGEDTQYF. For the CDR3, the DNA is TGTGCCAGCAGCCACGGACTAGCGGGGGGGGAAGATACGCAGTATTTT.

The gene calls are TRBV7-9 and TRBJ2-1, with D hard to call. Trimming took off 3 bases at V and 7 bases at J, with 7 bases between the two ends. Germline V CDR1 and CDR2: SEHNR, FQNEAQ (reference sequence). The CDR3 extends over 12 amino acids. CDR3 DNA sequence: TGTGCCAGCAGCTTTAATCTAAATGAGCAGTTCTTC. It specifies CASSFNLNEQFF.

The chain employs TRBV7-9 and TRBJ1-5, with D maybe TRBD1 (6 bases). V was pared by 4 bases and J by 3 bases, with 10 bases between. Germline V gives CDR1 SEHNR, CDR2 FQNEAQ (reference sequence). The CDR3 has 14 residues. The CDR3 DNA reads as TGTGCCAGCAGCTCCGACAGGACCAATCAGCCCCAGCATTTT. It encodes CASSSDRTNQPQHF.

This sequence joins TRBV7-6 and TRBJ2-1; maybe TRBD2 (5 bases). Germline values: CDR1 SGHVS, CDR2 FNYEAQ. This CDR3 is 14 amino acids long. V was pared by 2 bases and J by 9 bases, with 14 bases between. The CDR3 sequence: CASSLYLPGSEQFF. CDR3 coding DNA: TGTGCCAGCAGCTTATATCTACCGGGGAGTGAGCAGTTCTTC.

The count of this clone is one. The chain has TRBV10-2 and TRBJ2-7, with 7 bases fitting TRBD2. The germline V gene has CDR1 WSHSY and CDR2 SAAADI. CDR3 size: 15 residues. Germline trimming cut 3 bases from V and 2 bases from J; bases unmatched to any gene: 7. Here the CDR3 reads CASSDLGGGAYEQYF. CDR3 nucleotide sequence: TGCGCCAGCAGTGACCTCGGGGGAGGGGCCTACGAGCAGTACTTC.

V usage is TRBV5-1 and J usage is TRBJ2-5; 7 bases map to TRBD1. Germline V gene data show CDR1 as SGHRS and CDR2 as YFSETQ. The V segment lost 5 bases and the J segment 3 bases; nucleotides outside the gene matches: 4. The CDR3 is 13 amino acids. The CDR3 spells CASSRGQEETQYF. As DNA, the CDR3 is TGCGCCAGCAGTAGGGGGCAGGAAGAGACCCAGTACTTC.

This clone showed up just a few times. The chain carries TRBV20-1 and TRBJ1-2; no clear D. Germline V CDR1 and CDR2: DFQATT, SNEGSKA (reference sequence). Trimming left V 3 bases short and J 4 bases short, with 6 bases between. The length of the CDR3 is 11 residues. CDR3 nucleotide sequence: TGCAGTGCTAGCGAGGCCTATGGCTACACCTTC. Translation: CSASEAYGYTF.

The chain uses TRBV13 and TRBJ2-5, with D possibly being TRBD2 (5 bases). The J call may be in error: the DNA end matches TRBJ2-7 better. The CDR3 consists of 12 residues. CDR1 and CDR2 from the germline V gene are PRHDT and FYEKMQ (reference sequence). The CDR3 loop reads CASRLGKHEQYF. CDR3 nucleotides: TGTGCCAGCAGACTAGGGAAGCACGAGCAGTACTTC.